Listed below are T cell receptor beta chains from one sample, sequenced in a study of siplizumab effects on memory and regulatory T cells. Profiled with immunoSEQ multiplex PCR; TCRdb holds only in-frame clones, not every one. The repertoire has 50,000 to 70,000 clones, roughly 96% of them found once; the top ten carry roughly 0.097%. Material: naive CD8+ T cells sorted from blood. These receptors all come from a human donor in good health. The conserved cysteine and the conserved F or W are not part of the CDR3 here.

v_gene,len,CDR3aa
TRBV11-2,12,ASSLDTGNQPQH
TRBV5-1,13,ASSLGDRGSYEQY
TRBV7-2,12,ASSRTPTGYEQY
TRBV7-2,13,ASSHRGADTDTQY
TRBV18,9,ASSPRDEQF
TRBV6-1,13,ASSEGPRGRGPQH
TRBV2,13,ASSRTRTDGTGYT
TRBV14,12,ASSQPGAGQPQH
TRBV5-6,12,ASSTDSDPYGYT
TRBV11-1,12,ASSFHTDNTEAF
TRBV27,13,ASSPLTASSYEQY
TRBV28,13,ASSLSIRGPYEQY
TRBV27,11,ASSSLQNSEAF
TRBV11-1,12,ASSPQLSGDEQY
TRBV7-3,11,ASSLGNTGELF
TRBV4-3,12,ASSASGETDTQY
TRBV10-1,11,ASSRVVGYEQY
TRBV9,13,ASSAPWTSTDTQY
TRBV27,11,ASSLSVVSEQY
TRBV19,13,ASSIDPGTGNTIY
TRBV5-6,10,ASSAQRDEQF
TRBV20-1,9,SGTLGDEQF
TRBV4-1,15,ASSQDGQGPPNQPQH
TRBV19,14,ASSIGTGRYTGELF
TRBV7-6,13,ASSLRQADYNEQF
TRBV27,18,ASSFRTTGTGGPGANVLT
TRBV19,15,ASSPPGLAGGRETQY
TRBV28,11,ASSSSAKETQY
TRBV15,15,ATSRDHGDISTDTQY
TRBV30,11,AWNWGGNTEAF
TRBV5-6,13,ASSLGGLLNTEAF
TRBV6-5,11,ASSYEVTGELF
TRBV28,11,ASSLGQGGEQY
TRBV27,15,ASSLLFELYSNQPQH
TRBV4-1,15,ASSQGLGQGYGNIQY
TRBV18,11,ASSPPKYTEAF
TRBV27,12,ASSYQGGTYEQY
TRBV6-5,11,ASSWGSSREQY
TRBV28,13,ASSPGQGATNEQF
TRBV6-5,12,ASSYAGQSYEQY
TRBV27,12,ASSPQWGSNEQF
TRBV4-1,12,ASSQDLRSYEQY
TRBV6-5,13,ASSPSGGSNYEQY
TRBV5-6,12,ASSLGRSGNTIY
TRBV7-9,11,ASSPSGTDTQY
TRBV28,13,ASSPVWGAGQPQH
TRBV28,13,ASSSTPEGLNVYT
TRBV10-2,11,ASREGVTGELF
TRBV7-9,15,ASSRDRETTFGYEQY
TRBV9,14,ASSPRLAGFSYEQY
TRBV19,10,ASSYSNYGYT
TRBV11-2,14,ASSSKRDGGTDTQY
TRBV7-3,13,ASSLSGGYTDTQY
TRBV5-4,11,ASSLVPHQPQH
TRBV4-1,12,ASSQEGTNQPQH
TRBV7-9,11,ASSPTGGYEQY
TRBV19,11,ASRGGSFHEQY